The clone carrying this TCR beta chain has just a few counts. No antigen is known for it. TCRdb processed the 5' RACE reads anew with MiXCR; each CDR3 protein has one entry. The sample has about 200,000 distinct CDR3 sequences, about 13% seen once. This sample was included in a study of CD8 T cells in ankylosing spondylitis. With 4 bases clipped from V and 2 bases from J, the junction kept 3 bases outside the gene matches. CDR1 and CDR2 (germline): SGHRS, YFSETQ. This CDR3 contains 14 residues. Study findings and constraints: Within matched ankylosing spondylitis synovial fluid, disease-linked clones were reportedly significantly enriched. Ankylosing spondylitis blood appeared to carry a characteristic TCR beta motif of roughly eight highly homologous variants.

The sample comprised blood, either unsorted or a sorted T cell fraction (not recorded which). The rearrangement uses TRBV5-1 and TRBJ2-7, with TRBD2 identical over 10 bases. This TCR came from a male donor with ankylosing spondylitis or in good health (not recorded which). CDR3 bases: TGCGCCAGCAGCGGAGCGGGAGGGCCCTACGAGCAGTACTTC. Translating gives CASSGAGGPYEQYF.